The 25 T cell receptor beta chains in this list originate from one sample, sequenced in a study of shared clonotypes between healthy human individuals. Assay used: immunoSEQ multiplex PCR; TCRdb lists only in-frame clones, some missing. There are around 2.5 million clones in the sample; approximately 93% occur only once, and about 0.34% lies in the top ten. Sequenced: naive CD4+ T cells from PBMCs. Subset described: CD45RA+ positively selected. All receptors derive from a young man in good health. Some clones in this sample may be carry-over from other donors' samples.

The rearrangement uses TRBV9 and TRBJ2-1; D gene ambiguous. Germline V gives CDR1 SGDLS, CDR2 YYNGEE. CDR3 length equals 12 residues. With 2 bases removed from V and 7 bases from J, the gap between germline ends came to 7 bases. CDR3 loop: CASSVQNNEQFF. CDR3 DNA sequence: TGTGCCAGCAGCGTCCAGAATAATGAGCAGTTCTTC. The whole variable domain, filled in from reference TRBV9 and TRBJ2-1, reads DSGVTQTPKHLITATGQRVTLRCSPRSGDLSVYWYQQSLDQGLQFLIQYYNGEERAKGNILERFSAQQFPDLHSELNLSSLELGDSALYFCASSVQNNEQFFGPGTRLTVL.

This rearrangement joins TRBV25-1 to TRBJ2-7, with 7 bases that match TRBD1. The CDR3 has 15 residues. Trimming at V came to 4 bases and at J to 2 bases, leaving 8 bases not matched to a gene. Germline V gives CDR1 MGHDK, CDR2 SYGVNS. Written as DNA, the CDR3 is TGTGCCAGCAGTGCAAACAGGGGTCCGACCTACGAGCAGTACTTC. This encodes CASSANRGPTYEQYF.

This clone was observed a single time. Other DNA sequences in the same sample also yield this CDR3. The CDR3 sequence: CASRTDTEAFF. The CDR3 region has the DNA TGTGCCAGCAGGACTGACACTGAAGCTTTCTTT. This sequence joins TRBV6-6 and TRBJ1-1; D gene ambiguous. CDR1 MNHNY and CDR2 SVGAGI come from the germline V gene (reference sequence). The V end was cut by 6 bases, the J end by 3 bases, with 5 bases between. This CDR3 contains 11 residues.

The chain couples TRBV7-3 to TRBJ1-2, with a tentative D call TRBD1 (5 bases). V dropped 3 bases and J dropped 7 bases, with 15 bases sitting between them. CDR1 is SGHTA and CDR2 is FQGTGA in the germline V gene. This CDR3 comprises 14 residues. The CDR3 bases are TGTGCCAGCAGCTTGGAGGGACCCTTTGGTGGCTACACCTTC. Translating gives CASSLEGPFGGYTF.

V usage is TRBV28 and J usage is TRBJ2-4, with D perhaps TRBD1 (6 bases). Germline CDR1 MDHEN, CDR2 SYDVKM. V lost 6 bases, J lost 2 bases, and 14 bases lay in between. The length of the CDR3 is 15 residues. The CDR3 DNA reads as TGTGCCAGCAGCCTACCACAGGGAACCAAAAACATTCAGTACTTC. Translating gives CASSLPQGTKNIQYF.

The DNA for the CDR3 is TGTGCCAGCAGCCCAGCGGGCAGTCGCTCCTACAATGAGCAGTTCTTC. It encodes CASSPAGSRSYNEQFF. The chain employs TRBV11-2 and TRBJ2-1, with D perhaps matching TRBD2 (6 bases). V lost 5 bases to trimming and J lost 0 bases, with 14 bases between them. The germline CDR1 and CDR2 sequences are SGHAT and FQNNGV. CDR3 length: 16 residues. Full variable domain (remainder filled in from reference TRBV11-2 and TRBJ2-1): EAGVAQSPRYKIIEKRQSVAFWCNPISGHATLYWYQQILGQGPKLLIQFQNNGVVDDSQLPKDRFSAERLKGVDSTLKIQPAKLEDSAVYLCASSPAGSRSYNEQFFGPGTRLTVL.

The rearrangement uses TRBV5-1 and TRBJ2-7; D is uncertain. Per germline, CDR1 SGHRS and CDR2 YFSETQ. V lost 0 bases and J 2 bases, leaving 12 bases between the germline ends. The CDR3 contains 15 residues. CDR3 bases: TGCGCCAGCAGCTTGGTTTCACAATCAGCCTACGAGCAGTACTTC. Protein sequence: CASSLVSQSAYEQYF.

This chain links TRBV5-1 with TRBJ2-3; D remains ambiguous. The CDR3 covers 14 residues. V lost 2 bases to trimming and J lost 0 bases, with 7 bases between them. CDR1 is SGHRS and CDR2 is YFSETQ in the germline V gene. The CDR3 sequence: CASSLQSSTDTQYF. CDR3 nucleotide sequence: TGCGCCAGCAGCTTACAATCTAGCACAGATACGCAGTATTTT. The whole variable domain, filled in from reference TRBV5-1 and TRBJ2-3, reads KAGVTQTPRYLIKTRGQQVTLSCSPISGHRSVSWYQQTPGQGLQFLFEYFSETQRNKGNFPGRFSGRQFSNSRSEMNVSTLELGDSALYLCASSLQSSTDTQYFGPGTRLTVL.

The rearrangement uses TRBV7-9 and TRBJ1-2; 8 bases agree with TRBD1. Trimming cost V 5 bases and J 1 base; bases outside gene matches: 0. The germline V gene has CDR1 SEHNR and CDR2 FQNEAQ (reference sequence). The CDR3 runs 13 residues. CDR3 sequence reads: CASSDRGNYGYTF. For the CDR3, the DNA is TGTGCCAGCAGCGACAGGGGTAACTATGGCTACACCTTC.

Worth noting for this clone: Other DNA variants within this sample encode the same CDR3. The rearrangement links TRBV5-4 to TRBJ1-1, with 9 bases identical to TRBD1. Germline assignment: CDR1 SGHNT and CDR2 YYREEE (reference sequence). J was trimmed by 5 bases and V by 4 bases; bases with no gene match: 6. This CDR3 has 14 residues. The chain's CDR3 is CASSLDRGGTEAFF. The CDR3 nucleotides read TGTGCCAGCAGCCTGGACAGGGGAGGGACTGAAGCTTTCTTT.

This clone was observed a single time. This chain joins TRBV27 and TRBJ2-5, with 12 bases identical to TRBD1. Germline-derived CDR1 and CDR2 are MNHEY and SMNVEV (reference sequence). The CDR3 runs 15 residues. V gave up 8 bases and J gave up 2 bases; unmatched junction bases: 6. The CDR3 coding sequence is TGTGCCAGCTGGGGGACAGGGGGCGGGCAAGAGACCCAGTACTTC. Amino acid sequence: CASWGTGGGQETQYF.

The rearrangement uses TRBV19 and TRBJ2-7; D assignment may be TRBD1 or TRBD2 (5 bases each). Between the trimmed V and J ends, which lost 6 bases and 2 bases, there was a span of 14 bases. The CDR3 loop spans 14 amino acids. Per germline, CDR1 LNHDA and CDR2 SQIVND (reference sequence). The CDR3 nucleotides read TGTGCCAGTAGGTTCGGTCGGGGCGCCTACGAGCAGTACTTC. It yields the protein CASRFGRGAYEQYF. The full variable domain, with the rest looked up from reference TRBV19 and TRBJ2-7, is DGGITQSPKYLFRKEGQNVTLSCEQNLNHDAMYWYRQDPGQGLRLIYYSQIVNDFQKGDIAEGYSVSREKKESFPLTVTSAQKNPTAFYLCASRFGRGAYEQYFGPGTRLTVT.

This rearrangement joins TRBV11-3 to TRBJ2-7; D unresolved. Trimming removed 2 bases from V and 2 bases from J, with 7 bases in between. Germline V gene sequence: CDR1 SGHNT, CDR2 YENEEA. This CDR3 has 13 residues. The CDR3 DNA reads TGTGCCAGCAGCTTACAGGTTACCTACGAGCAGTACTTC. This codes for CASSLQVTYEQYF.

The chain recombines TRBV12-2 with TRBJ2-7; the table's D gene call, TRBD1, was not cross checked with the DNA. TRBV12-2 counts as a pseudogene. This CDR3 contains 14 residues. The DNA of the CDR3 is TGTGCAAGTCTTGTTCGGCAGGGTAACTACGAGCAGTACTTC. Translation: CASLVRQGNYEQYF.

The J gene is TRBJ2-7, the V gene TRBV2; 7 nucleotides align to TRBD2. V lost 7 bases and J lost 7; bases outside the gene matches: 10. CDR3 length equals 13 residues. The germline V gene has CDR1 SNHLY and CDR2 FYNNEI. The CDR3 DNA is TGTGCCAGCACGTATGCGGGAGTGGGTGAGCAGTACTTC. Its protein is CASTYAGVGEQYF.

The chain has TRBV4-1 and TRBJ2-7; D possibly corresponds to TRBD1 (5 bases). Trimming removed 6 bases from V and 3 bases from J, with 15 bases in between. This CDR3 region has 14 residues. Germline lookup yields CDR1 MGHRA and CDR2 YSYEKL. As DNA, the CDR3 is TGCGCCAGCAGTAAAGGGGTTCACCTCTACGAGCAGTACTTC. This translates into CASSKGVHLYEQYF.

Turning to this clone: The sample holds other DNA sequences that translate to the same CDR3. The chain combines TRBV6-6 with TRBJ1-1; possible D gene TRBD1, 5 bases. The germline V and J ends were trimmed by 2 bases and 2 bases, with 12 bases remaining between them. The germline gives CDR1 MNHNY, CDR2 SVGAGI (reference sequence). The CDR3 covers 15 residues. CDR3 bases: TGTGCCAGCAGTTACACGGGCGGGGGAAACACTGAAGCTTTCTTT. This codes for CASSYTGGGNTEAFF.

This rearrangement joins TRBV2 to TRBJ2-3, with 7 bases fitting TRBD2. The CDR3 sequence is 14 residues long. From germline, CDR1 is SNHLY and CDR2 FYNNEI. V lost 8 bases, J lost 5 bases, and 10 bases stayed unmatched. The CDR3 here is CASSDVSGGDTQYF. DNA of the CDR3: TGTGCCAGCTCCGATGTTTCGGGGGGAGATACGCAGTATTTT.

The V and J genes are TRBV29-1 and TRBJ2-1; 11 nucleotides agree with TRBD1. Germline values: CDR1 SQVTM, CDR2 ANQGSEA. Losses at the gene ends were 7 bases for V and 6 bases for J; bases not matched to a gene: 11. This CDR3 comprises 15 residues. This CDR3 is CSGQGQGAFINEQFF. As DNA, the CDR3 is TGCAGCGGGCAAGGACAGGGGGCCTTTATCAATGAGCAGTTCTTC.

The chain has TRBV28 and TRBJ1-6, with D tentatively TRBD1 (5 bases). CDR1 and CDR2 from the germline V gene are MDHEN and SYDVKM. Trimming took off 5 bases at V and 7 bases at J, with 15 bases between the two ends. CDR3 length: 15 amino acids. The CDR3 DNA follows: TGTGCCAGCAGTCCACCGGGACGGCCAAATTCACCCCTCCACTTT. This gives the protein CASSPPGRPNSPLHF.

This clone is a singleton in its sample. The CDR3 nucleotides are TGTGCCACCAGCAGGGGACAGGGATCTTCTGGAAACACCATATATTTT. Amino acids: CATSRGQGSSGNTIYF. The gene calls are TRBV15 and TRBJ1-3, with 9 bases identical to TRBD1. The CDR3 sequence is 16 residues long. Germline loops: CDR1 LNHNV, CDR2 YYDKDF (reference sequence). V trimming: 3 bases; J trimming: 1 base; junction bases outside the gene matches: 4.

The J gene is TRBJ2-5, the V gene TRBV10-3, with TRBD1 identical over 10 bases. V shed 4 bases and J 7 bases; nucleotides not matched to a gene: 12. Germline V CDR1 and CDR2: ENHRY, SYGVKD. The CDR3 runs to 16 residues. Written as DNA, the CDR3 is TGTGCCATCAGTGTCGGACAGGGGGAAGGTTCAGTGACCCAGTACTTC. Its translation: CAISVGQGEGSVTQYF.

This clone has only one observation. This CDR3 reads CASSPQALNEQYF. The CDR3 DNA reads TGTGCCAGCTCACCACAGGCCCTTAACGAGCAGTACTTC. This rearrangement joins TRBV18 to TRBJ2-7; the D is unclear. Germline V gene sequence: CDR1 KGHSH, CDR2 LQKENI. Between the trimmed V and J ends, which lost 1 base and 5 bases, there was a span of 9 bases. The CDR3 has 13 amino acids.

The chain joins TRBV28 to TRBJ2-7; perhaps TRBD1 as D (6 bases). Germline V gene lookup returns CDR1 MDHEN and CDR2 SYDVKM. This CDR3 has 16 residues. The ends were cut back, 8 bases at V and 3 bases at J, with 23 bases in the middle. In DNA, the CDR3 is TGTGCCAGCGATTCTCCTCAACCGGGACATAGCTACGAGCAGTACTTC. Amino acid sequence: CASDSPQPGHSYEQYF.

The sample holds one count of this clone. The sample contains more than one DNA sequence encoding this CDR3. V and J are TRBV19 and TRBJ1-5; TRBD1 is a possible D gene (5 bases). V was cut by 4 bases and J by 7 bases, with 8 bases left in between. Germline CDR1 reads LNHDA; CDR2 reads SQIVND (reference sequence). This CDR3 region has 12 residues. The CDR3 nucleotides are TGTGCCAGTAGTAGGGGGGGGCAGCCCCAGCATTTT. Its translation: CASSRGGQPQHF.